Here is one T cell receptor beta chain with its context. Its antigen is not identified. The CDR3 runs to 13 residues. Germline CDR1 is DFQATT and CDR2 is SNEGSKA (reference sequence). V gave up 5 bases and J gave up 8 bases; unmatched junction bases: 8. This entry belongs to a study of neurological immune-mediated disorders. General study findings and limits: Across subjects, no CDR3 amino acid sequence appeared in expanded clones of more than one subject, a finding that suggested private repertoires in all groups.

TCRdb processed the 5' RACE reads anew with MiXCR; each CDR3 protein has one entry. The profile shows around 70,000 distinct CDR3 sequences, approximately 5.2% of them singletons. The sequenced material came from PBMCs. The genes are TRBV20-1 and TRBJ1-2; 10 nucleotides agree with TRBD1. The receptor was derived from a woman aged 30 to 39 with multiple sclerosis. CDR3 region: CSAPDRGSSGYTF. The DNA for the CDR3 is TGCAGTGCTCCGGACAGGGGGAGTTCGGGCTACACCTTC.